The 30 T cell receptor beta chains listed next were all sequenced from one sample in a study of cytomegalovirus exposure and HLA in healthy donors (TCRdb year 2017). The library was built by means of the immunoSEQ multiplex PCR assay. A mixture of 60 forward primers for TCR Vbeta segments and 13 reverse primers for TCR Jbeta segments was used in the multiplex PCR. TCRdb obtained this table from immuneACCESS and retained in-frame rearrangements with V and J assigned. These tables miss some clones; where compared with another copy, unresolved V genes account for less than half of the shortfall, and the remainder is unexplained. Recorded for this sample are more than 30,000 clones; 65% to 70% of them occurred a single time. About 9.5% of the sample is taken by the ten largest. Sequenced input: PBMCs. These receptors were obtained from a middle-aged man in good health and CMV-seropositive.

The genes are TRBV5-1 and TRBJ2-1, with 9 bases that match TRBD2. CDR1 and CDR2 (germline): SGHRS, YFSETQ. The CDR3 consists of 19 residues. V shed 0 bases and J 0 bases; nucleotides not matched to a gene: 10. CDR3 bases: TGCGCCAGCAGCTTGGGGAGGCAGCGGGGGGCCAGCTCCTACAATGAGCAGTTCTTC. This encodes CASSLGRQRGASSYNEQFF.

A remark on this clone: Other DNA variants within this sample encode the same CDR3. V usage is TRBV30 and J usage is TRBJ1-6; D is perhaps TRBD1 (5 bases). Per germline, CDR1 GTSNPN and CDR2 SVGIG (reference sequence). V was shortened by 2 bases and J by 0 bases, with 14 bases between the two germline ends. This CDR3 spans 17 amino acids. CDR3 in DNA: TGTGCCTGGAGTAAGAACAGACAGAGCTCCTATAATTCACCCCTCCACTTT. It is translated as CAWSKNRQSSYNSPLHF.

This chain connects TRBV6-6 to TRBJ2-1, with 9 bases identical to TRBD1. The CDR3 contains 15 residues. Germline V gene lookup returns CDR1 MNHNY and CDR2 SVGAGI (reference sequence). Trimming cost V 4 bases and J 10 bases; bases outside gene matches: 11. The CDR3 DNA reads TGTGCCAGCAGTTCCCCGGGACAGGGCTCTCAGGAGCAGTTCTTC. Translation: CASSSPGQGSQEQFF.

The chain couples TRBV6-1 to TRBJ2-3; the D gene is possibly TRBD1 (6 bases). Trimming cost V 7 bases and J 1 base, with 15 bases left between them. This CDR3 has 15 amino acids. Germline CDR1 and CDR2: MNHNS and SASEGT. The CDR3: CASTLPRTGTDTQYF. The CDR3 DNA is TGTGCCAGCACCCTACCGAGGACAGGCACAGATACGCAGTATTTT.

By share of the sample, this clone is medium-sized. This rearrangement joins TRBV9 to TRBJ2-2; D is unclear. This CDR3 is 13 amino acids long. Germline CDR1 and CDR2: SGDLS and YYNGEE. Trimming stripped 1 base from V and 6 bases from J, with 7 bases between. The CDR3 reads CASSVWAAGELFF. In DNA form, the CDR3 reads TGTGCCAGCAGCGTATGGGCCGCCGGGGAGCTGTTTTTT. The entire variable domain, with the rest obtained from reference TRBV9 and TRBJ2-2, is as follows: DSGVTQTPKHLITATGQRVTLRCSPRSGDLSVYWYQQSLDQGLQFLIQYYNGEERAKGNILERFSAQQFPDLHSELNLSSLELGDSALYFCASSVWAAGELFFGEGSRLTVL.

This clone has more than one count but fewer than ten. The chain's CDR3 is CASAIGSGGHEQYF. The CDR3 DNA reads as TGTGCCAGCGCCATAGGTAGCGGGGGCCACGAGCAGTACTTC. The rearrangement joins TRBV5-4 to TRBJ2-7; 9 positions match TRBD2. V was clipped by 7 bases and J by 5 bases; unmatched bases: 10. CDR1 is SGHNT and CDR2 is YYREEE in the germline V gene (reference sequence). CDR3 size: 14 residues.

J is TRBJ2-7 and V is TRBV7-2, with D perhaps TRBD1 (5 bases). The CDR3 is 15 amino acids. Germline V gene data show CDR1 as SGHTA and CDR2 as FQGNSA. V lost 3 bases to trimming and J lost 2 bases, with 14 bases between them. CDR3 DNA sequence: TGTGCCAGCAGCTTTTTTGGCAGGGTCCCCTACGAGCAGTACTTC. Translating gives CASSFFGRVPYEQYF.

This clone appeared a few times. The J gene is TRBJ2-1, the V gene TRBV6-4, with 7 bases that match TRBD2. The CDR3 is 15 amino acids. Per the germline V gene, CDR1 is MRHNA and CDR2 is SNTAGT. Trimming removed 2 bases from V and 4 bases from J; junction bases left unmatched: 5. The CDR3 protein is CASSDGGGGYNEQFF. The CDR3, as DNA: TGTGCCAGCAGTGACGGTGGCGGGGGTTACAATGAGCAGTTCTTC.

The genes are TRBV7-9 and TRBJ1-3; D not certain. V shed 6 bases and J shed 0 bases, with 6 bases lying between them. The CDR3 extends over 13 amino acids. The germline gives CDR1 SEHNR, CDR2 FQNEAQ (reference sequence). Here the CDR3 DNA reads TGTGCCAGCAGACATTACTCTGGAAACACCATATATTTT. Translated, it gives CASRHYSGNTIYF.

V and J are TRBV9 and TRBJ2-1; 9 bases are a match to TRBD1. This CDR3 comprises 14 residues. CDR1 is SGDLS and CDR2 is YYNGEE in the germline V gene. Losses at the gene ends were 4 bases for V and 9 bases for J; bases not matched to a gene: 8. CDR3 loop: CASSTGTGRGEQFF. DNA for the CDR3: TGTGCCAGCAGCACAGGGACAGGGAGGGGTGAGCAGTTCTTC.

Written as DNA, the CDR3 is TGTGCCTGGAGTGAGGGAGGGGGCTACACCTTC. Translated: CAWSEGGGYTF. The chain links TRBV30 to TRBJ1-2; the D is unclear. Germline lookup yields CDR1 GTSNPN and CDR2 SVGIG (reference sequence). Between the trimmed V and J ends, which lost 1 base and 8 bases, there was a span of 8 bases. This CDR3 is built from 11 residues.

The CDR3 sequence: CASSPRGLAGAYEQYF. Written as DNA, the CDR3 is TGTGCCAGCTCACCCAGGGGACTAGCGGGAGCCTACGAGCAGTACTTC. The chain couples TRBV18 to TRBJ2-7, with 14 bases identical to TRBD2. The CDR3 has 16 amino acids. Looked up from germline, CDR1 is KGHSH and CDR2 is LQKENI. Trimming at V came to 3 bases and at J to 2 bases, leaving 3 bases not matched to a gene.

Sample share makes this clone hyperexpanded. This rearrangement joins TRBV6-1 to TRBJ2-1; 11 nucleotides align to TRBD2. This CDR3 contains 15 residues. CDR1 MNHNS and CDR2 SASEGT come from the germline V gene. Trimming at V came to 1 base and at J to 8 bases, leaving 4 bases not matched to a gene. The CDR3 is CASSEVSGGADEQFF. The CDR3 DNA follows: TGTGCCAGCAGTGAAGTTAGCGGGGGGGCCGATGAGCAGTTCTTC.

The chain carries TRBV9 and TRBJ2-1, with 9 bases fitting TRBD1. The V gene end was trimmed by 4 bases and the J gene end by 5 bases; junction bases not matched to a gene: 4. Germline V gene lookup returns CDR1 SGDLS and CDR2 YYNGEE. CDR3 length: 14 residues. In DNA form, the CDR3 reads TGTGCCAGCAGCCCACAGGGGGCTGACAATGAGCAGTTCTTC. Translating gives CASSPQGADNEQFF.

V and J are TRBV5-6 and TRBJ2-5; possible D gene TRBD1, 6 bases. The CDR3 has 16 residues. Trimming stripped 1 base from V and 0 bases from J, with 13 bases between. Germline V gene data show CDR1 as SGHDT and CDR2 as YYEEEE. CDR3 loop: CASSLTGGQNQETQYF. Written as DNA, the CDR3 is TGTGCCAGCAGCTTGACAGGAGGACAGAACCAAGAGACCCAGTACTTC.

This chain links TRBV5-1 with TRBJ1-1; TRBD1 agrees at 7 bases. The V and J ends lost 3 bases and 1 base, in that order; junction bases with no gene match: 9. The CDR3 is 16 amino acids. Germline values: CDR1 SGHRS, CDR2 YFSETQ. CDR3 in DNA: TGCGCCAGCAGCTCGGACACAGGGGCCCCGAACACTGAAGCTTTCTTT. Translation: CASSSDTGAPNTEAFF.

The J gene is TRBJ1-1, the V gene TRBV5-1, with a tentative D call TRBD1 (5 bases). The germline gives CDR1 SGHRS, CDR2 YFSETQ. V lost 0 bases and J lost 4, with 13 bases in between. CDR3 size: 15 residues. The CDR3 loop is CASSLVGGISTEAFF. For the CDR3, the DNA is TGCGCCAGCAGCTTGGTCGGGGGGATAAGCACTGAAGCTTTCTTT.

CDR3: CASSLAGTQRSYEQYF. CDR3 coding DNA: TGTGCCAGCAGCTTAGCCGGGACACAACGGTCCTACGAGCAGTACTTC. The V call is TRBV13, the J call TRBJ2-7, with D perhaps TRBD1 (6 bases). Trimming removed 1 base from V and 1 base from J, with 14 bases in between. This CDR3 contains 16 residues. CDR1 and CDR2 from the germline V gene are PRHDT and FYEKMQ (reference sequence).

In this sample, this clone turned up a few times. The rearrangement links TRBV2 to TRBJ1-6; the D gene is possibly TRBD1 (6 bases). V shed 2 bases and J shed 8 bases, with 10 bases lying between them. Germline values: CDR1 SNHLY, CDR2 FYNNEI. This CDR3 has 14 residues. For the CDR3, the DNA is TGTGCCAGCAGTGAAACGGCAGGGGATTCACCCCTCCACTTT. Residues: CASSETAGDSPLHF.

This clone was counted only a few times. V gene TRBV10-3 combines with J gene TRBJ1-1, with 10 positions matching TRBD1. Unmatched junction bases numbered 2, after V lost 6 bases and J lost 1 base. The CDR3 spans 14 residues. In germline, CDR1 is ENHRY, CDR2 SYGVKD. The CDR3 nucleotides read TGTGCCATCAGGAGGACAGGGGGGAACACTGAAGCTTTCTTT. Translation: CAIRRTGGNTEAFF.

The CDR3 is CASSPPGGSTGELFF. The CDR3, as DNA: TGTGCCAGCTCACCACCGGGGGGGAGTACCGGGGAGCTGTTTTTT. The rearrangement joins TRBV18 to TRBJ2-2, with 7 bases fitting TRBD2. Trimming at V came to 0 bases and at J to 5 bases, leaving 3 bases not matched to a gene. The CDR3 has 15 amino acids. Germline CDR1 is KGHSH and CDR2 is LQKENI.

J is TRBJ2-3 and V is TRBV28; no clear D. CDR3 length: 12 residues. Germline V gene lookup returns CDR1 MDHEN and CDR2 SYDVKM. V lost 6 bases and J 8 bases, leaving 12 bases between the germline ends. The CDR3, as DNA: TGTGCCAGCAGCCTTACAACCCTTACGCAGTATTTT. Encoded protein: CASSLTTLTQYF.

This chain connects TRBV10-3 to TRBJ2-6, with a possible D match to TRBD2 (6 bases). This CDR3 spans 15 amino acids. Trimming stripped 8 bases from V and 0 bases from J, with 11 bases between. Germline lookup yields CDR1 ENHRY and CDR2 SYGVKD. The CDR3 loop reads CAIGTGGSGANVLTF. CDR3 DNA: TGTGCCATCGGGACTGGGGGCTCTGGGGCCAACGTCCTGACTTTC.

This chain connects TRBV7-8 to TRBJ1-1; tentatively, D is TRBD1 (6 bases). This CDR3 is built from 13 residues. The V end was cut by 3 bases, the J end by 4 bases, with 9 bases between. From germline, CDR1 is SGHVS and CDR2 FQNEAQ. The CDR3 loop reads CASSFHRATEAFF. The CDR3 DNA reads as TGTGCCAGCAGCTTTCACAGGGCCACTGAAGCTTTCTTT. Full variable domain (remainder filled in from reference TRBV7-8 and TRBJ1-1): GAGVSQSPRYKVAKRGQDVALRCDPISGHVSLFWYQQALGQGPEFLTYFQNEAQLDKSGLPSDRFFAERPEGSVSTLKIQRTQQEDSAVYLCASSFHRATEAFFGQGTRLTVV.

The chain uses TRBV18 and TRBJ2-3, with no clear D. V was clipped by 2 bases and J by 2 bases, with 17 bases between them. Germline V lookup: CDR1 KGHSH, CDR2 LQKENI. This CDR3 has 17 amino acids. The CDR3 nucleotides are TGTGCCAGCTCACCAGTGGCGGCGCAGCACAACACAGATACGCAGTATTTT. Protein sequence: CASSPVAAQHNTDTQYF.

The chain links TRBV2 to TRBJ2-1; TRBD1 aligns across 10 bases. V gave up 2 bases and J gave up 8 bases; unmatched junction bases: 6. The CDR3 contains 15 residues. CDR1 SNHLY and CDR2 FYNNEI come from the germline V gene. DNA for the CDR3: TGTGCCAGCAGTGAACAGACAGGGGGCTTGGATGAGCAGTTCTTC. Translated: CASSEQTGGLDEQFF.

The chain links TRBV6-5 to TRBJ1-5; unclear D gene. From germline, CDR1 is MNHEY and CDR2 SVGAGI. There are 15 residues in the CDR3. The V end was cut by 6 bases, the J end by 0 bases, with 12 bases between. CDR3 sequence: CASRSGLNSNQPQHF. Here the CDR3 DNA reads TGTGCCAGCAGATCCGGACTGAATAGCAATCAGCCCCAGCATTTT.

The chain links TRBV6-4 to TRBJ1-2; 8 nucleotides agree with TRBD1. This CDR3 has 15 residues. CDR1 is MRHNA, CDR2 SNTAGT, per germline. J gave up 6 bases and V 7 bases, and 13 bases lay outside the gene matches. The CDR3 is CASTPDRGEGHGYTF. The CDR3 DNA sequence: TGTGCCAGCACCCCCGACAGGGGAGAGGGTCATGGCTACACCTTC.

This clone turned up a few times. The chain carries TRBV5-8 and TRBJ2-5; TRBD2 aligns across 10 bases. There are 18 residues in the CDR3. Germline assignment: CDR1 SGHTS and CDR2 YDEGEE. V was pared by 0 bases and J by 1 base, with 9 bases of the junction left unmatched. CDR3 protein: CASSLGTSGKGVQETQYF. The CDR3 nucleotides are TGTGCCAGCAGCTTGGGAACTAGCGGGAAGGGGGTCCAAGAGACCCAGTACTTC.

The J gene is TRBJ2-3, the V gene TRBV6-5; the match to TRBD2 covers 9 bases. Germline V gene data show CDR1 as MNHEY and CDR2 as SVGAGI. The CDR3 spans 15 residues. V dropped 4 bases and J dropped 4; count of bases not matched to a gene: 6. Here the CDR3 reads CASSFSGGRSDTQYF. The CDR3 DNA follows: TGTGCCAGCAGTTTCAGCGGGGGGAGGTCAGATACGCAGTATTTT.